This TCR beta chain was documented in a study of T-cell reconstitution after alpha-beta-depleted transplantation in children. Unique molecular identifiers were incorporated into the prepared TCRbeta library. TCRdb re-called the PCR reads through MiXCR, storing one row per CDR3 protein. The data show 190,000 or so distinct CDR3 sequences, roughly 6.8% seen once. This CDR3 is built from 13 residues. V shed 1 base and J shed 3 bases, with 7 bases lying between them. This clonotype has a count of ten or more. Sequences were derived from PBMCs from the stem cell graft donor, sampled from the stem cell graft. The sequence came from a human donor who donated a stem cell graft to a child with Wiskott-Aldrich syndrome. The chain links TRBV12-3 or TRBV12-4 to TRBJ2-7; the D is unclear. The CDR3 here is CASSLEYFYEQYF. The CDR3 bases are TGTGCCAGCAGTTTAGAGTACTTCTACGAGCAGTACTTC.